This TCR beta chain is drawn from a study of control samples from healthy donors and cancer patients. This clone was observed a handful of times. Generated by immunoSEQ multiplex PCR, the TCRdb table keeps only in-frame clones and is missing some. The sample gives 150,000 to 200,000 clones, around 91% of which show up once; 1.2% to 1.5% is in the top ten. Trimming cost V 3 bases and J 1 base; bases outside gene matches: 9. Germline CDR1 and CDR2: LGHNA and YNFKEQ. This CDR3 has 17 amino acids. This chain joins TRBV4-2 and TRBJ1-2; 9 bases agree with TRBD1. The specimen was blood. This receptor was identified in a woman aged 50 to 65 in good health. The CDR3, as DNA: TGTGCCAGCAGCCACGTGACAGGGGGAGCGAATAACTATGGCTACACCTTC. Translation: CASSHVTGGANNYGYTF.